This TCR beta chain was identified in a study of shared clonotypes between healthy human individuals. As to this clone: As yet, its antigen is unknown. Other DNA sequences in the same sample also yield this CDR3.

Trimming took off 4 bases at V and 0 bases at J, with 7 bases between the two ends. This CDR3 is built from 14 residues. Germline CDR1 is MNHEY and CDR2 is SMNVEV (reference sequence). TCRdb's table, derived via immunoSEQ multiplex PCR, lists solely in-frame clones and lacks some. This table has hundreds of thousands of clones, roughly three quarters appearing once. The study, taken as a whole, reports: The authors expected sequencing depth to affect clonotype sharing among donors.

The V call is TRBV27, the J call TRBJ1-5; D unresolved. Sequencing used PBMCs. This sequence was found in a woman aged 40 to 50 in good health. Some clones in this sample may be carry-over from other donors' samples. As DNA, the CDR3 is TGTGCCAGCAGTTCGTCTTATAGCAATCAGCCCCAGCATTTT. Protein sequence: CASSSSYSNQPQHF.